This TCR beta chain came from a study of identical twins (dated by TCRdb to 2016 to 2017). About the study as a whole: To test whether fetal clonotypes persist, this study deep-sequenced TCR alpha and beta repertoires from monozygotic twins, from unrelated adults of various ages, and from cord blood. To rule out contamination, the twin experiments were replicated at different times with different library preparation protocols.

All donors were healthy Caucasians. The twin cohort consisted of three pairs of female monozygotic twins, all aged about 18 to 29 years. Miltenyi CD45RO+ enrichment and human naive T-cell isolation kits were used to isolate memory (CD45RO+) and naive T cells from PBMC. Regarding this clonotype: It lacks a known antigen. Base qualities are missing; no much larger clone stands one base away.

Beyond this particular receptor, the publication reports: Because the same donors could not be followed over many years, the conclusions relied on cross-sectional statistical analysis. Compared with coincidental sharing between unrelated individuals, an excess of low generation-probability sequences was observed among out-of-frame TCR alpha sequences shared between twins. In beta out-of-frame sequences, excess twin sharing was weaker, because having fewer shared sequences lowered the signal-to-noise ratio. Recombination models systematically underestimated out-of-frame TCR alpha sharing in monozygotic twins but agreed with sharing between unrelated individuals. Zero-insertion analyses could be partly confounded by invariant T cells such as MAIT and iNKT, though diverse VJ usage argued against such confounding for most clonotypes. Fewer insertions were carried by abundant cord blood beta clonotypes, a similar but weaker trend appeared in young adult naive repertoires, and no such trend appeared in memory repertoires.

Receptor amplification or capture employed 5' RACE. The sequencer was an Illumina HiSeq 2000. Template switching added a universal primer binding site, and the final cDNA carried a unique molecular identifier that allowed TCR cDNA molecules to be counted accurately. First-strand cDNA for TCR alpha and beta chains was synthesized from specific primers in the conserved constant-segment region. To control for contamination, each cDNA library was double barcoded with a SMART-Mk sample barcode plus Illumina barcodes. TruSeq adapter sequences, together with Illumina sample barcodes, were added in two successive PCR steps. The TCR alpha and beta cDNA libraries were sequenced on the Illumina HiSeq platform using custom primers. As for how the authors treated the data: MiGEC was used to process raw reads and extract unique molecular identifiers, and MiXCR was used to find CDR3 positions. For each individual, recombination models were inferred using an EM algorithm with the repgenHMM and IGoR tools. The analysis of shared clonotypes was done with the tcR package in R, with sharing normalized by the product of cloneset sizes. To study raw recombination free of thymic and clonal selection effects, out-of-frame nonproductive sequences were analyzed. The public reads were run again by TCRdb, first through fastp at Q25 and then through MiXCR, and only productive beta chains were kept. Entries are consolidated by CDR3 protein sequence, retaining the most common genes and DNA. The authors' filters were not applied to this entry. This sample holds 250,000 to 350,000 distinct CDR3 sequences; approximately 8.5% were observed only once. Together, the top ten hold 2.1% of the sample.

Via the germline V gene (reference sequence), CDR1 is DFQATT and CDR2 SNEGSKA. V gives up 4 bases and J gives up 0 bases, and the segment between their germline ends measures 19 bases. From its cysteine to its phenylalanine, the CDR3 spans 17 amino acids. The only DNA kept is the CDR3, 51 bases in frame from the first base. These sequences were also reported in another study, on yellow fever vaccine responses in identical twins. The second study's paper adds: The T cell response to vaccination in identical twins was reported by the authors to appear partly convergent and partly personalized. Focusing on identical twins, the study followed the T cell clones that responded to the vaccine, and did so with precision.

Sequencing was performed on memory (CD45RO+) T cells sorted from blood. Taken with the paper, the label for cell subset or site translates to: CD45RO+ enriched T cells. This TCR was recovered from a woman younger than 35 in good health. The rearrangement joined TRBV20-1 to TRBJ2-1; the best D guess is TRBD1, with 7 bases matching. Here is the DNA: TGCAGTGCTACCCGCAGGGGGGCGAATAGCTCCTACAATGAGCAGTTCTTC. Translated, it gives CSATRRGANSSYNEQFF.